One and the same sample provided the 21 T cell receptor beta chains below, sequenced in a study of cytomegalovirus exposure and HLA in healthy donors. The PCR used 60 Vbeta and 13 Jbeta primers. Only in-frame clones appear in the TCRdb table, and some are missing; sequencing was by immunoSEQ multiplex PCR. Found here are 100,000 to 150,000 clones, around three quarters of them singletons; the top ten hold about 1.7%. The sample consisted of PBMCs. These TCRs come from a woman aged 45-60 years in good health and CMV-seronegative.

The chain is built from TRBV4-3 and TRBJ2-1; 12 bases align to TRBD2. Germline loops: CDR1 LGHNA, CDR2 YSLEER. V lost 1 base to trimming and J lost 7 bases; unmatched junction nucleotides: 11. This CDR3 has 18 residues. The CDR3 DNA is TGCGCCAGCAGCCAAGGACTAGCGGGAGTAGATGTAACTAATGAGCAGTTCTTC. Translating gives CASSQGLAGVDVTNEQFF.

The J gene is TRBJ1-2, the V gene TRBV7-6, with D unclear. Trimming removed 5 bases from V and 6 bases from J, with 16 bases in between. Germline V CDR1 and CDR2: SGHVS, FNYEAQ. This CDR3 has 14 amino acids. The CDR3 region is CASSTSSETHGYTF. The CDR3 DNA is TGTGCCAGCAGCACCTCGTCAGAAACCCATGGCTACACCTTC.

This clone was recorded a few times. Here the CDR3 DNA reads TGTGCCAGCAGCTTGATCGGGGGTGAAGAGCAGCCCCAGCATTTT. Protein product: CASSLIGGEEQPQHF. V gene TRBV7-9 combines with J gene TRBJ1-5; D is perhaps TRBD1 (5 bases). The V end lost 3 bases, the J end lost 7 bases, and 16 bases lay between the germline ends. The CDR3 has 15 amino acids. Looked up from germline, CDR1 is SEHNR and CDR2 is FQNEAQ (reference sequence).

The chain is built from TRBV9 and TRBJ2-3, with 10 bases matching TRBD2. The ends lost 0 bases at V and 4 bases at J; junction bases unmatched: 8. CDR3 length: 17 amino acids. The germline V gene has CDR1 SGDLS and CDR2 YYNGEE. The CDR3 protein is CASSVAASGRWADTQYF. DNA for the CDR3: TGTGCCAGCAGCGTAGCTGCTAGCGGGAGATGGGCAGATACGCAGTATTTT.

This clone was seen a single time. This chain links TRBV9 with TRBJ2-2, with D tentatively TRBD1 (7 bases). The CDR3 sequence is 13 residues long. Deletions cut 8 bases from V and 8 bases from J, with 16 bases between. Looked up from germline, CDR1 is SGDLS and CDR2 is YYNGEE. In DNA form, the CDR3 reads TGTGCCAGTCATACAGGGGCGGGAGGGGAGCTGTTTTTT. It is translated as CASHTGAGGELFF.

This chain links TRBV11-3 with TRBJ1-1; weak D call: TRBD1 (5 bases). The CDR3 extends over 14 amino acids. V was cut by 2 bases and J by 5 bases, with 12 bases left in between. Germline assignment: CDR1 SGHNT and CDR2 YENEEA. In DNA form, the CDR3 reads TGTGCCAGCAGCTTATACGGCAGGGCAACTGAAGCTTTCTTT. Translated: CASSLYGRATEAFF.

V is TRBV27 and J is TRBJ2-7; 13 bases are shared with TRBD2. After removal of 8 bases from V and 7 bases from J, the junction contained 17 bases not matched to a gene. The germline gives CDR1 MNHEY, CDR2 SMNVEV (reference sequence). This CDR3 is built from 17 residues. The CDR3 region is CASGPRTSGRFSIEQYV. Here the CDR3 DNA reads TGTGCCAGCGGACCACGGACTAGCGGGAGATTTAGCATTGAGCAGTACGTC.

The rearrangement uses TRBV7-3 and TRBJ2-3; TRBD2 is a possible D gene (7 bases). Looked up from germline, CDR1 is SGHTA and CDR2 is FQGTGA. Trimming left V 0 bases short and J 3 bases short, with 10 bases between. CDR3 length: 15 amino acids. Here the CDR3 DNA reads TGTGCCAGCAGCTTAACGGGGGGGCTTACAGATACGCAGTATTTT. Translation: CASSLTGGLTDTQYF.

This clone was counted once. J is TRBJ2-7 and V is TRBV5-6; possible D gene TRBD2, 6 bases. The CDR3 runs to 17 residues. The V end was cut by 4 bases, the J end by 3 bases, with 23 bases between. The germline V gene encodes CDR1 SGHDT and CDR2 YYEEEE. In DNA form, the CDR3 reads TGTGCCAGCAGCATTAGAACTACACCGGGACTTATCTACGAGCAGTACTTC. Residues: CASSIRTTPGLIYEQYF.

V and J are TRBV19 and TRBJ1-1; perhaps TRBD1 as D (5 bases). The CDR3 totals 13 residues. The germline V and J ends were trimmed by 5 bases and 5 bases, with 12 bases remaining between them. The germline CDR1 and CDR2 sequences are LNHDA and SQIVND (reference sequence). The CDR3 DNA is TGTGCCAGTAGTTTCCCAGGGTTAACTGAAGCTTTCTTT. Translating it yields CASSFPGLTEAFF.

This clone was detected a few times. J is TRBJ2-5 and V is TRBV7-2, with 7 bases matching TRBD2. V was pared by 5 bases and J by 5 bases, with 14 bases of the junction left unmatched. In germline, CDR1 is SGHTA, CDR2 FQGNSA. The CDR3 loop spans 16 amino acids. CDR3 region: CASSRRSAGVGETQYF. As DNA, the CDR3 is TGTGCCAGCAGCCGAAGGTCGGCGGGAGTGGGGGAGACCCAGTACTTC.

This clone appeared a few times. This chain links TRBV6-6 with TRBJ1-2, with TRBD1 matching 8 bases. The trim removed 2 bases at V and 12 bases at J, leaving 8 bases unmatched. The CDR3 consists of 13 residues. In germline, CDR1 is MNHNY, CDR2 SVGAGI (reference sequence). The CDR3 region is CASSYIGRGPHTF. Written as DNA, the CDR3 is TGTGCCAGCAGTTACATAGGCAGGGGGCCTCACACCTTC.

The V call is TRBV5-1, the J call TRBJ2-7; D uncertain. V lost 4 bases and J 1 base, leaving 9 bases between the germline ends. Germline V gives CDR1 SGHRS, CDR2 YFSETQ. This CDR3 is 13 amino acids long. CDR3 in DNA: TGCGCCAGCAGCACTGGGCCTTCCTACGAGCAGTACTTC. It specifies CASSTGPSYEQYF. Drawing the rest from reference TRBV5-1 and TRBJ2-7, the complete variable domain is KAGVTQTPRYLIKTRGQQVTLSCSPISGHRSVSWYQQTPGQGLQFLFEYFSETQRNKGNFPGRFSGRQFSNSRSEMNVSTLELGDSALYLCASSTGPSYEQYFGPGTRLTVT.

The J gene is TRBJ2-7, the V gene TRBV16, with 11 bases identical to TRBD2. J lost 13 bases, V lost 3 bases, and 8 bases had no gene match. Germline lookup yields CDR1 KGHSY and CDR2 FQNENV. This CDR3 comprises 13 residues. The CDR3 here is CASSHVKTSGIYF. Written as DNA, the CDR3 is TGTGCCAGCAGCCATGTAAAGACTAGCGGGATATACTTC.

Here the CDR3 DNA reads TGTGCCATCGCCGGAGAGGTGGACACTGAAGCTTTCTTT. Translation: CAIAGEVDTEAFF. The V call is TRBV10-3, the J call TRBJ1-1; D is uncertain. The germline gives CDR1 ENHRY, CDR2 SYGVKD. This CDR3 contains 13 residues. The germline V and J ends were trimmed by 8 bases and 3 bases, with 13 bases remaining between them.

The rearrangement links TRBV5-1 to TRBJ2-1; 10 bases line up with TRBD2. From germline, CDR1 is SGHRS and CDR2 YFSETQ. This CDR3 comprises 15 residues. J gave up 9 bases and V 1 base, and 7 bases lay outside the gene matches. The CDR3 nucleotides read TGCGCCAGCAGCTTGTCGCCTAGCGGGAGAGGTGAGCAGTTCTTC. It specifies CASSLSPSGRGEQFF.

This clone came up a few times. V usage is TRBV6-5 and J usage is TRBJ2-7, with D uncertain. CDR3 size: 14 residues. V was trimmed by 0 bases and J by 5 bases, leaving 11 bases between them. Germline values: CDR1 MNHEY, CDR2 SVGAGI. Written as DNA, the CDR3 is TGTGCCAGCAGTTACTCGCAGACAATTAACGAGCAGTACTTC. Protein sequence: CASSYSQTINEQYF.

The chain combines TRBV7-8 with TRBJ1-5, with 8 bases lining up with TRBD1. The CDR3 sequence is 18 residues long. V was clipped by 5 bases and J by 3 bases; unmatched bases: 15. Germline CDR1 SGHVS, CDR2 FQNEAQ. The chain's CDR3 is CASSIGRGPLFDNQPQHF. The CDR3 DNA reads TGTGCCAGCAGCATCGGCAGGGGGCCCCTATTCGACAATCAGCCCCAGCATTTT.

The chain combines TRBV5-1 with TRBJ2-5, with 7 bases aligning to TRBD1. CDR3 size: 14 residues. Germline V lookup: CDR1 SGHRS, CDR2 YFSETQ. V trimming: 4 bases; J trimming: 5 bases; junction bases outside the gene matches: 8. The CDR3: CASSPTTGVETQYF. In nucleotides, the CDR3 is TGCGCCAGCAGCCCGACCACAGGGGTTGAGACCCAGTACTTC.

The rearrangement joins TRBV7-9 to TRBJ1-1, with 9 bases matching TRBD1. The germline V gene has CDR1 SEHNR and CDR2 FQNEAQ (reference sequence). There are 16 residues in the CDR3. The junction had 11 bases not matched to a gene; V was cut back by 2 bases and J by 7 bases. CDR3 loop: CASSLTDRGRGDEAFF. DNA of the CDR3: TGTGCCAGCAGCTTAACGGACAGGGGCCGAGGGGATGAAGCTTTCTTT.

This chain connects TRBV11-3 to TRBJ2-5, with 9 bases fitting TRBD1. Germline loops: CDR1 SGHNT, CDR2 YENEEA. With V trimmed by 5 bases and J by 4 bases, 8 bases remained unmatched. This CDR3 region has 15 residues. The CDR3 is CASSRTGVVLETQYF. The CDR3 DNA follows: TGTGCCAGCAGCAGGACAGGGGTCGTTTTAGAGACCCAGTACTTC.